The subject of this entry is one T cell receptor (beta chain). This entry is derived from a study of blood T cell repertoires in COVID-19. Repertoires were generated with immunoSEQ multiplex PCR, while TCRdb's copy carries only in-frame clones and drops some. The sample carries about 130,000 clones, 79% recorded once. The CDR3 has 15 residues. V was trimmed by 0 bases and J by 9 bases, leaving 16 bases between them. CDR1 is SGHNT and CDR2 is YENEEA in the germline V gene. The chain links TRBV11-3 to TRBJ2-3, with D unclear. Sequenced input: peripheral blood. The TCR sequence derives from a man between 40 and 49 years old with active or convalescent COVID-19. The CDR3 sequence: CASSLEVQVVRTQYF. The CDR3 bases are TGTGCCAGCAGCTTAGAGGTGCAGGTCGTACGGACGCAGTATTTT.